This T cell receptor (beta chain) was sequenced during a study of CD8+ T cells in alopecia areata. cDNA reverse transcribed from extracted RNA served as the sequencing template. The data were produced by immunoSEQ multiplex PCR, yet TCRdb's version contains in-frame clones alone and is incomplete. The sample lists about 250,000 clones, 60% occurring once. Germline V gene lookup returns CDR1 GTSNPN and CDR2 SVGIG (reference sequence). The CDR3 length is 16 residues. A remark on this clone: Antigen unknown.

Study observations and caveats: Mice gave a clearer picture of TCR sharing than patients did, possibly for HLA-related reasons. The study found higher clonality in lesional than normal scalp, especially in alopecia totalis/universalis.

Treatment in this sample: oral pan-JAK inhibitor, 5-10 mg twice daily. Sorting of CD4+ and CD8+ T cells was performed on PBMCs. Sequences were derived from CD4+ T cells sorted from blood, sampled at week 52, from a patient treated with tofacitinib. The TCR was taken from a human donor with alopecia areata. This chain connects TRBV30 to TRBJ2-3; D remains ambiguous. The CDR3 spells CATDGSGRPSTDTQYF. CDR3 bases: TGTGCTACGGACGGGTCCGGCAGACCTAGCACAGATACGCAGTATTTT.